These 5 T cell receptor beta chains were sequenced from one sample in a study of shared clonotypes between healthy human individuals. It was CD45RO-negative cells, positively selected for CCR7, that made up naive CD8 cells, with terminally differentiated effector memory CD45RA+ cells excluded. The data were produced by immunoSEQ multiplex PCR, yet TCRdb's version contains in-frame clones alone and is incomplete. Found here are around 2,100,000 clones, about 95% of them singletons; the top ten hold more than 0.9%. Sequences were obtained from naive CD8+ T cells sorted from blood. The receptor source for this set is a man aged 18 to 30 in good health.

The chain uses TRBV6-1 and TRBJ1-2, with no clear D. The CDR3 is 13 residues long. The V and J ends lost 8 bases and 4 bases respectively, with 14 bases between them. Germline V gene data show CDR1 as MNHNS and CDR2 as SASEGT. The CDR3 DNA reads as TGTGCCAGCCAGGACCGTTACTTCTATGGCTACACCTTC. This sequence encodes CASQDRYFYGYTF.

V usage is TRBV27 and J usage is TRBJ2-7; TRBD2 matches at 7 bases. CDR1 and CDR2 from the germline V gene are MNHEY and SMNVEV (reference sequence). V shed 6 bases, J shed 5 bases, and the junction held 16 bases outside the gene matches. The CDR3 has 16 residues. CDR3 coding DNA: TGTGCCAGCAGCCCAGTTAGCGGGCCCGCTCCCCACGAGCAGTACTTC. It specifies CASSPVSGPAPHEQYF.

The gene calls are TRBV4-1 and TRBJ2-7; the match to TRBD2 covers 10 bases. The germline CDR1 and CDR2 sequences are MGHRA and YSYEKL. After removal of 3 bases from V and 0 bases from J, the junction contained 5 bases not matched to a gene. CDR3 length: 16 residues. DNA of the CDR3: TGCGCCAGCAGCCAGCCCGGGACTAGCGACTCCTACGAGCAGTACTTC. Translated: CASSQPGTSDSYEQYF.

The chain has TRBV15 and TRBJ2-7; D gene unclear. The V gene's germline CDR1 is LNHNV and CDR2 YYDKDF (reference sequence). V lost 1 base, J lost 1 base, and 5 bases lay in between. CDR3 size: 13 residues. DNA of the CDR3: TGTGCCACCAGCAGAGGGCCTTCCTACGAGCAGTACTTC. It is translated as CATSRGPSYEQYF.

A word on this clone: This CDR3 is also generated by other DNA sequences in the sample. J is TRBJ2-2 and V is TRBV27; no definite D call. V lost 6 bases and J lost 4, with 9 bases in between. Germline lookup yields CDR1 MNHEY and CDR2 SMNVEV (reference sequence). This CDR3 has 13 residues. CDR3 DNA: TGTGCCAGCAGGTCTTGGGGCACCGGGGAGCTGTTTTTT. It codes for CASRSWGTGELFF.